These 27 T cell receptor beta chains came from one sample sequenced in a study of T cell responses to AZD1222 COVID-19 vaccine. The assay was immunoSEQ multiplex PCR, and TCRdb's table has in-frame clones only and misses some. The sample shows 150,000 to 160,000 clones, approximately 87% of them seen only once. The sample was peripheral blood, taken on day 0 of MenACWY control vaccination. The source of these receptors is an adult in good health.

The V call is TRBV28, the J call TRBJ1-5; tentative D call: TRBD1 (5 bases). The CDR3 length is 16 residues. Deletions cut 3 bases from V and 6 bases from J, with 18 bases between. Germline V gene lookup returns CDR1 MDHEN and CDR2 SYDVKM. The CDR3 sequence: CASSLRGAGGVQPQHF. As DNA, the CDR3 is TGTGCCAGCAGTTTGAGAGGGGCAGGAGGGGTTCAGCCCCAGCATTTT. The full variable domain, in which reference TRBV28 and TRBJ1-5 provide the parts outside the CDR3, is DVKVTQSSRYLVKRTGEKVFLECVQDMDHENMFWYRQDPGLGLRLIYFSYDVKMKEKGDIPEGYSVSREKKERFSLILESASTNQTSMYLCASSLRGAGGVQPQHFGDGTRLSIL.

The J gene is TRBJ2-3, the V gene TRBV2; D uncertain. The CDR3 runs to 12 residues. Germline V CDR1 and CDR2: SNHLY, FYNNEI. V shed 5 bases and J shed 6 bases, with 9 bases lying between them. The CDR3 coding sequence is TGTGCCAGCAGTACTACCTCGGATACGCAGTATTTT. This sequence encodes CASSTTSDTQYF.

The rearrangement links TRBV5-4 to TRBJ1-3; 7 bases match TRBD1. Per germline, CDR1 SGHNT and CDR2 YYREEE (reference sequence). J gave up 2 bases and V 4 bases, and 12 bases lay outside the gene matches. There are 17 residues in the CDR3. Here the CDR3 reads CASSVRRQGAAGNTIYF. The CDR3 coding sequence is TGTGCCAGCAGCGTTCGACGACAGGGAGCGGCTGGAAACACCATATATTTT.

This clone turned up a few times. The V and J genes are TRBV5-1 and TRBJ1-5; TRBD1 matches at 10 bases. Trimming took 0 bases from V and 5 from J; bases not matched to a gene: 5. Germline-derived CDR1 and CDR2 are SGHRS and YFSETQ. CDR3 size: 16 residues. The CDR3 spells CASSLGDRGLYQPQHF. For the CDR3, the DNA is TGCGCCAGCAGCTTGGGCGACAGGGGGCTCTATCAGCCCCAGCATTTT.

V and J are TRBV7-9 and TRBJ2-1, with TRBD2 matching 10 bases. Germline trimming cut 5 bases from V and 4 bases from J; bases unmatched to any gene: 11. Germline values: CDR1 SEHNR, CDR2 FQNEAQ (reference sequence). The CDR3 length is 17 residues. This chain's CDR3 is CASSPPRSGGAYNEQFF. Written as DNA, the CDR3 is TGTGCCAGCAGCCCCCCGCGGAGCGGGGGGGCTTACAATGAGCAGTTCTTC.

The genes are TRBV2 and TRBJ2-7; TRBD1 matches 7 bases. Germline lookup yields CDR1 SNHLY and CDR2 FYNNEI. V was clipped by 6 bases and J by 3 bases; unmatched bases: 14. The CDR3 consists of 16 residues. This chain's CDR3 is CASSENPDRSFYEQYF. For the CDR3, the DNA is TGTGCCAGCAGCGAAAACCCGGACAGGTCCTTCTACGAGCAGTACTTC.

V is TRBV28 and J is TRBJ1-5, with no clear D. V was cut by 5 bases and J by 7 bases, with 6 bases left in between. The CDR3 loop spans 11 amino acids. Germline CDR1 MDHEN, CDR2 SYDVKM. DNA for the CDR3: TGTGCCAGCAGTAGCGTACAGCCCCAGCATTTT. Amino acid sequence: CASSSVQPQHF.

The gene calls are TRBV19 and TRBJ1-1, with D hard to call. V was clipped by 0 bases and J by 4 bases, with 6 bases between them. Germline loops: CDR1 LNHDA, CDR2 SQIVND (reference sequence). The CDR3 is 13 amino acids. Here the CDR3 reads CASSIEDSTEAFF. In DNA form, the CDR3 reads TGTGCCAGTAGTATAGAGGACTCCACTGAAGCTTTCTTT.

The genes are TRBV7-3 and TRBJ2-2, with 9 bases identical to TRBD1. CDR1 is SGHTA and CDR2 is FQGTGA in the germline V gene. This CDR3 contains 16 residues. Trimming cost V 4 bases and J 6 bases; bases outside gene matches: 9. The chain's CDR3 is CASSSGTGYGAGELFF. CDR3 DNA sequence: TGTGCCAGCAGCTCAGGGACAGGGTACGGTGCCGGGGAGCTGTTTTTT.

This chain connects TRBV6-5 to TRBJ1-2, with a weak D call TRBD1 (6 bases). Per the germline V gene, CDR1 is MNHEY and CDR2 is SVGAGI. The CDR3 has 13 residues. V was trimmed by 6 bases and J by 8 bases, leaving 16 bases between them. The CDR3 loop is CASRRQGLVGYTF. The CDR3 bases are TGTGCCAGCAGACGTCAGGGGCTAGTCGGCTACACCTTC.

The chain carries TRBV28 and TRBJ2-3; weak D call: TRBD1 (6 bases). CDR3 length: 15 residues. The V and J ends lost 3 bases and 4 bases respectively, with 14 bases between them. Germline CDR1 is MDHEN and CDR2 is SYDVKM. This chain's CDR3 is CASSLGAVEADTQYF. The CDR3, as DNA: TGTGCCAGCAGTTTGGGGGCTGTAGAGGCAGATACGCAGTATTTT.

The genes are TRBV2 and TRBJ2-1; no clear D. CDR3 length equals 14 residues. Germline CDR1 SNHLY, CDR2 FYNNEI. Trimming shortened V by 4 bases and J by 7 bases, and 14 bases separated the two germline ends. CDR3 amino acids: CASSVFLGINEQFF. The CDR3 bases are TGTGCCAGCAGTGTGTTTTTAGGGATTAATGAGCAGTTCTTC.

CDR3: CASTLTGLQETQYF. The CDR3 nucleotides read TGTGCCAGTACCTTGACAGGCCTCCAAGAGACCCAGTACTTC. The chain combines TRBV19 with TRBJ2-5; D perhaps matches TRBD1 (6 bases). The V gene's germline CDR1 is LNHDA and CDR2 SQIVND (reference sequence). This CDR3 contains 14 residues. The V end was cut by 7 bases, the J end by 1 base, with 13 bases between.

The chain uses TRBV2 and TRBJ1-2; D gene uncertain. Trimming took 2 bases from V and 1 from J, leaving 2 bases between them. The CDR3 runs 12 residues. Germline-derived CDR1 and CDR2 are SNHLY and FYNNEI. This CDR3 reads CASSELNYGYTF. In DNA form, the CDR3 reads TGTGCCAGCAGTGAACTTAACTATGGCTACACCTTC.

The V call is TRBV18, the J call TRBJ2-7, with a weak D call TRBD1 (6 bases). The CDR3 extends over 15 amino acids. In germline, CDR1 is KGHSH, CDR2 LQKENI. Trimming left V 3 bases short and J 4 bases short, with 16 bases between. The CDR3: CASSPRATGAYEQYF. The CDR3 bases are TGTGCCAGCTCACCCCGGGCGACAGGCGCTTACGAGCAGTACTTC. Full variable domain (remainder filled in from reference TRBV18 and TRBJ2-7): NAGVMQNPRHLVRRRGQEARLRCSPMKGHSHVYWYRQLPEEGLKFMVYLQKENIIDESGMPKERFSAEFPKEGPSILRIQQVVRGDSAAYFCASSPRATGAYEQYFGPGTRLTVT.

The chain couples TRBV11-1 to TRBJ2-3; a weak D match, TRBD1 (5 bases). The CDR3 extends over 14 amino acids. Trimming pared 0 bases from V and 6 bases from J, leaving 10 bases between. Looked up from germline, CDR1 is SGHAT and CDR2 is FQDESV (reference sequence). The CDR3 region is CASSLATVADTQYF. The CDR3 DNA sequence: TGTGCCAGCAGCTTAGCGACAGTGGCGGATACGCAGTATTTT. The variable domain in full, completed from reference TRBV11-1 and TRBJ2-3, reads EAEVAQSPRYKITEKSQAVAFWCDPISGHATLYWYRQILGQGPELLVQFQDESVVDDSQLPKDRFSAERLKGVDSTLKIQPAELGDSAMYLCASSLATVADTQYFGPGTRLTVL.

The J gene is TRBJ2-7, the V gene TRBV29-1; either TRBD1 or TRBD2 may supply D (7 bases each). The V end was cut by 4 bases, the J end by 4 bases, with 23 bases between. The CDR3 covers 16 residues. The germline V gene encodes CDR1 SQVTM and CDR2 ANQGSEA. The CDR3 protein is CSVVVGETGRAYEQYF. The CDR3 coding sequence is TGCAGCGTTGTGGTGGGGGAGACAGGGAGGGCGTACGAGCAGTACTTC.

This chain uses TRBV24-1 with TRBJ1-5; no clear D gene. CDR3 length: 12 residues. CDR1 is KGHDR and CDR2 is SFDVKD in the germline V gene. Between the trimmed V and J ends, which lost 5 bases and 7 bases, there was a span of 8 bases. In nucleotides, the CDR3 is TGTGCCACCAGTGGGACGGTCCAGCCCCAGCATTTT. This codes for CATSGTVQPQHF.

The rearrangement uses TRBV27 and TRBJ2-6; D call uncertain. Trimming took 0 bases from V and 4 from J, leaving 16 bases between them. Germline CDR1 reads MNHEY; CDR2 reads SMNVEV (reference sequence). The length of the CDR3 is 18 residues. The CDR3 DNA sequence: TGTGCCAGCAGTTTATCGTGGGATGGGGTGGCAGGGGCCAACGTCCTGACTTTC. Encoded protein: CASSLSWDGVAGANVLTF.

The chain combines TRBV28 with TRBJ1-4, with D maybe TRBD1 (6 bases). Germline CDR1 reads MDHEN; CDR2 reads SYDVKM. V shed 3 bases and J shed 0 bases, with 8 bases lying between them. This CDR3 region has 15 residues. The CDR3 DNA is TGTGCCAGCAGTTTCCCAGGGGCAACTAATGAAAAACTGTTTTTT. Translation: CASSFPGATNEKLFF.

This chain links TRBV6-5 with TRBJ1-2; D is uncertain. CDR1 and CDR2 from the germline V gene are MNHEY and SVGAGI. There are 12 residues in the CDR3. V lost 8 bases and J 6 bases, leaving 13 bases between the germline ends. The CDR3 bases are TGTGCCAGCCAATACAAGCTGGATGGCTACACCTTC. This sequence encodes CASQYKLDGYTF.

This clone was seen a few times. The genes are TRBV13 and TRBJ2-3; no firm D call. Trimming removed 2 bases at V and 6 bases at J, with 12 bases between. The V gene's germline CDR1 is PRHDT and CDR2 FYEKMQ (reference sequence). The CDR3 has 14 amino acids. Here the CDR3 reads CASSLQESEDTQYF. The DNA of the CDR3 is TGTGCCAGCAGCTTACAAGAGTCAGAGGATACGCAGTATTTT.

This CDR3 reads CASSTKGDTEAFF. CDR3 nucleotide sequence: TGTGCCAGCAGTACCAAGGGGGACACTGAAGCTTTCTTT. The J gene is TRBJ1-1, the V gene TRBV12-3 or TRBV12-4, with D perhaps matching TRBD1 (6 bases). The CDR3 has 13 amino acids. Trimming took off 5 bases at V and 3 bases at J, with 10 bases between the two ends.

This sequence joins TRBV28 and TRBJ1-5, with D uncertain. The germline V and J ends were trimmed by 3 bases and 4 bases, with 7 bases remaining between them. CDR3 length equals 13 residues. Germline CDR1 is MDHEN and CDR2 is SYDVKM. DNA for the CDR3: TGTGCCAGCAGTTTTGAAAGGAATCAGCCCCAGCATTTT. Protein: CASSFERNQPQHF.

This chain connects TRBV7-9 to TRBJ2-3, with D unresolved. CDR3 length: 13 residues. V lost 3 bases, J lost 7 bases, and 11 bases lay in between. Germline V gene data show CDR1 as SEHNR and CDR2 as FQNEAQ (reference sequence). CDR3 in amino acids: CASSLEALYTQYF. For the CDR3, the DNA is TGTGCCAGCAGCTTGGAAGCGCTCTATACGCAGTATTTT.

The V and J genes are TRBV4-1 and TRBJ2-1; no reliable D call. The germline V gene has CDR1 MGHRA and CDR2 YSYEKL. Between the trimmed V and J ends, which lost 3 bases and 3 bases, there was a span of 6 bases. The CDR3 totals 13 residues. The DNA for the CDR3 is TGCGCCAGCAGCCACAACAGCTACAATGAGCAGTTCTTC. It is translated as CASSHNSYNEQFF.

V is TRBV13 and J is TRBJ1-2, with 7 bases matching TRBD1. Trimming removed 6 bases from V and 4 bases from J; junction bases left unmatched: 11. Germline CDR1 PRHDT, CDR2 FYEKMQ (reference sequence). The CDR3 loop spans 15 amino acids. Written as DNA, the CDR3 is TGTGCCAGCAGTCAACCGACAGGGACGTTCTATGGCTACACCTTC. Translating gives CASSQPTGTFYGYTF.